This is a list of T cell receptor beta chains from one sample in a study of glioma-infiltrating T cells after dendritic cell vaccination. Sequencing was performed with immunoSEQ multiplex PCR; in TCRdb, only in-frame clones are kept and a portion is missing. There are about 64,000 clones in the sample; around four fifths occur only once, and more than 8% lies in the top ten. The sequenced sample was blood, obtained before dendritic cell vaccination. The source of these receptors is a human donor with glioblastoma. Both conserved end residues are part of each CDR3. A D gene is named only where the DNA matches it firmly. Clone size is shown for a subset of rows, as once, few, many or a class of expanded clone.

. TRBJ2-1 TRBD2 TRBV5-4 TGTGCCAGCAGCCAGCCATATAGCGGGGGGGCTCAATCCTACAATGAGCAGTTCTTC CASSQPYSGGAQSYNEQFF
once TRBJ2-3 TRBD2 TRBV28 TGTGCCAGCAGTTTTAGCGGGGGCACAGATACGCAGTATTTT CASSFSGGTDTQYF
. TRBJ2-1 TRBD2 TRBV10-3 TGTGCCACTGCGGGACTAGGGACCTACAATGAGCAGTTCTTC CATAGLGTYNEQFF
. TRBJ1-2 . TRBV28 TGTGCCACCTGTTCGGGGGTGTACGGCTATGGCTACACCTTC CATCSGVYGYGYTF
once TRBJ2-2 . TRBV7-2 TGTGCCAGCAGCTTGTTAGCGCCTCCCACCGGGGAGCTGTTTTTT CASSLLAPPTGELFF
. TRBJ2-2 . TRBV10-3 TGTGCCATCAGTGAGTCGCGTGGGGCTCCCGGGGAGCTGTTTTTT CAISESRGAPGELFF
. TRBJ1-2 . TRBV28 TGTGCCAGCCGTTTCCAGCGACAGTTCTATGGCTACACCTTC CASRFQRQFYGYTF
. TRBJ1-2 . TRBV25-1 TGTGCCAGCAGTGGAACCAGGGATAGAGCTAACTATGGCTACACCTTC CASSGTRDRANYGYTF
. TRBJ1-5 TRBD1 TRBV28 TGTGCCATCCAAAGAGCCGGGACAGACAATCAGCCCCAGCATTTT CAIQRAGTDNQPQHF
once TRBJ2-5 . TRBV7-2 . CASSFQMSGSDF
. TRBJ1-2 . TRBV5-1 TGCGCCAGCAGCTACGCTATGGGCGGGACTAACCTTTATGGCTACACCTTC CASSYAMGGTNLYGYTF
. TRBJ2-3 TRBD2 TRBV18 TGTGCCACCCGATCAGCGGGGGGGTCCACAGATACGCAGTATTTT CATRSAGGSTDTQYF
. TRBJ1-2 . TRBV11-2 TGTGCCAGCAGCTTAGGGTCGTGGGGCAGGGCTAACTATGGCTACACCTTC CASSLGSWGRANYGYTF
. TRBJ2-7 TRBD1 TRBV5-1 TGCGCCAGCAGCGCCCAGGGACAGGGGGTGAACGAGCAGTACTTC CASSAQGQGVNEQYF
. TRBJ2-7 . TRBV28 TGTGCCAGCAGTTCCGTCTACGAGCAGTACTTC CASSSVYEQYF
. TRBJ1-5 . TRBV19 TGTGCCAGTAGTCAAGGGGGGGGTCAGCCCCAGCATTTT CASSQGGGQPQHF
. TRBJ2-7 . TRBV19 TGTGCCAGTAGTCCCCGACACAGCTCCTACGAGCAGTACTTC CASSPRHSSYEQYF
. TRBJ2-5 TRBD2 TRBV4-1 TGCGCCAGCAGCCAAGTCGGGAGGGGGAGGGAGACCCAGTACTTC CASSQVGRGRETQYF
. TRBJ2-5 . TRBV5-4 TGTGCCAGCAGCTTGGGAGGGGGCCAAGAGACCCAGTACTTC CASSLGGGQETQYF
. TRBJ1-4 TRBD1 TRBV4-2 TGTGCCAGCAGCTCGGACAGGAGGGGTGAAAAACTGTTTTTT CASSSDRRGEKLFF
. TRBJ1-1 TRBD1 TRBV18 TGTGCCAGCTCTTACTTGGACAGGGGAGGGACTGAAGCTTTCTTT CASSYLDRGGTEAFF
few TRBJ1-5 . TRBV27 TGTGCCAGCAGTTATGGTTCGGCCCAGCATTTT CASSYGSAQHF
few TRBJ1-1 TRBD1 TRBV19 TGTGCCAGTAGCTACAGGGGGAACACTGAAGCTTTCTTT CASSYRGNTEAFF
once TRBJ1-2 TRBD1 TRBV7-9 TGTGCCAGCAGCGCGGAGGGGGCTGGTGGCTACACCTTC CASSAEGAGGYTF
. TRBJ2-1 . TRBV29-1 TGCAGCGTTGACAGGGCTCGAAATGAGCAGTTCTTC CSVDRARNEQFF
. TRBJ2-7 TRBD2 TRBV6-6 TGTGCCAGCAGTTACTCCGGGACTAGCAGCGTGGGGTACTTC CASSYSGTSSVGYF